The entry below gives a single T cell receptor beta chain sequence along with its context. This sample is drawn from a study of blood T cell repertoires in COVID-19. Study-wide context: T cells, B-cell-depleted T cells, or PBMCs provided the cDNA or gDNA that served as material.

In the original analysis: Amplification of reference gene primers was used by the study to estimate nucleated cell counts. Only in-frame clones appear in the TCRdb table, and some are missing; sequencing was by immunoSEQ multiplex PCR. V and J calls plus clone size are reproduced from that table; the DNA served to infer D and trimming. Of roughly 52,000 clones detected, 89% appear once; the ten largest clones hold 20%. CDR1 SEHNR and CDR2 FQNEAQ come from the germline V gene (reference sequence). V was clipped by 5 bases and J by 7 bases; unmatched bases: 5. This CDR3 has 15 residues. This chain connects TRBV7-9 to TRBJ1-4; 12 bases match TRBD1. The sequence came from a human donor in a cohort sampled during active COVID-19. The specimen was peripheral blood. CDR3 residues: CASSPLGQGAEKLFF. CDR3 nucleotides: TGTGCCAGCAGCCCCTTGGGACAGGGGGCTGAAAAACTGTTTTTT.